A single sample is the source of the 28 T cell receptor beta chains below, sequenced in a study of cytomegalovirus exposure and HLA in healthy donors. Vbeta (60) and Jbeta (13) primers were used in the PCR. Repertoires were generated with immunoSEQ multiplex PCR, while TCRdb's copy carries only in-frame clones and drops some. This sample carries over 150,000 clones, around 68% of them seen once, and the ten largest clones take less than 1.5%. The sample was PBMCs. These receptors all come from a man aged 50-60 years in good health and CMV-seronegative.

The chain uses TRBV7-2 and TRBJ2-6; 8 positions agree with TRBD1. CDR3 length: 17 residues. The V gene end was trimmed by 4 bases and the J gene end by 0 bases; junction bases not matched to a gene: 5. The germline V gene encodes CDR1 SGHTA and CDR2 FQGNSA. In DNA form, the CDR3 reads TGTGCCAGCAGCTCCTCAGGGGGCAGCTCTGGGGCCAACGTCCTGACTTTC. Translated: CASSSSGGSSGANVLTF.

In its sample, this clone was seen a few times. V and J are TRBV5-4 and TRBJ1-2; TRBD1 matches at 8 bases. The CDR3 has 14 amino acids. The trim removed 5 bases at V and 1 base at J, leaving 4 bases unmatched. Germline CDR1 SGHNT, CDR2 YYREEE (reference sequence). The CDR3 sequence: CASSSGGVNYGYTF. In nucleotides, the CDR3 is TGTGCCAGCAGTTCAGGGGGCGTTAACTATGGCTACACCTTC.

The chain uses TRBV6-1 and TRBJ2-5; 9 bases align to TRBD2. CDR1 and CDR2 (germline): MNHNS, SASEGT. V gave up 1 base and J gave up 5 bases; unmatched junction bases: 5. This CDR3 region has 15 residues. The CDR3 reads CASSEEAGGGETQYF. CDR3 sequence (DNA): TGTGCCAGCAGTGAAGAAGCGGGGGGTGGTGAGACCCAGTACTTC.

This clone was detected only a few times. The CDR3 region has the DNA TGTGCCAGCAGCTTAGGACTAGCGGGGGGGCCCGAGCAGTACTTC. Translating gives CASSLGLAGGPEQYF. The rearrangement uses TRBV13 and TRBJ2-7; 13 bases fit TRBD2. V shed 0 bases and J 6 bases; nucleotides not matched to a gene: 2. Germline loops: CDR1 PRHDT, CDR2 FYEKMQ (reference sequence). CDR3 length: 15 amino acids.

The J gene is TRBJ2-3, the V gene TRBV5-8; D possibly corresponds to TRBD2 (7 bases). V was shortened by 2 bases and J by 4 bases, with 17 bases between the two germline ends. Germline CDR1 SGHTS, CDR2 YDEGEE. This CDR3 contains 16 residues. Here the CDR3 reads CASSFASQGGSDTQYF. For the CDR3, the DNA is TGTGCCAGCAGCTTCGCCTCACAGGGAGGGTCAGATACGCAGTATTTT.

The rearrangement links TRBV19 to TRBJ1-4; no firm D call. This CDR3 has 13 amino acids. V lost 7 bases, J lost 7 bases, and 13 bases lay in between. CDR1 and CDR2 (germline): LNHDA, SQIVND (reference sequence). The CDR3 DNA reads TGTGCCAGTAAGGGCCAGCGGCGTGAAAAACTGTTTTTT. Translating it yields CASKGQRREKLFF.

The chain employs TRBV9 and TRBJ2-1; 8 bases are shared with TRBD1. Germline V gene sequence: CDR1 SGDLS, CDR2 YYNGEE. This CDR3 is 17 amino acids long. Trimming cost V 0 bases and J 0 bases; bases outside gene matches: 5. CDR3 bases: TGTGCCAGCAGCGTAGGAATAGGGACAGGCTCCTACAATGAGCAGTTCTTC. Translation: CASSVGIGTGSYNEQFF. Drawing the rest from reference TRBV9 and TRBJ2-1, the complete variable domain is DSGVTQTPKHLITATGQRVTLRCSPRSGDLSVYWYQQSLDQGLQFLIQYYNGEERAKGNILERFSAQQFPDLHSELNLSSLELGDSALYFCASSVGIGTGSYNEQFFGPGTRLTVL.

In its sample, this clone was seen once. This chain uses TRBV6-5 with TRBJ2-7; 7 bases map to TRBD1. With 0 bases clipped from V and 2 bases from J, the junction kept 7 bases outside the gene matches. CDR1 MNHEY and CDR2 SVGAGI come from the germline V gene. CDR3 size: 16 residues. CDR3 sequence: CASSYSSAGGPYEQYF. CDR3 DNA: TGTGCCAGCAGTTACTCGAGTGCAGGGGGTCCCTACGAGCAGTACTTC.

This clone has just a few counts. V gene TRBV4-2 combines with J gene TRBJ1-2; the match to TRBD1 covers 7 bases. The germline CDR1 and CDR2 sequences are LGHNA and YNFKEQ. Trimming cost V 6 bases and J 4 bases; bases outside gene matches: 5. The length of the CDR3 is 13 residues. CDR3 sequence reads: CASRATGVYGYTF. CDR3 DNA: TGTGCCAGCAGGGCCACAGGGGTCTATGGCTACACCTTC.

The CDR3 is CASSLARTGYNEQFF. The DNA of the CDR3 is TGTGCCAGCAGCTTAGCCCGGACAGGGTACAATGAGCAGTTCTTC. V is TRBV11-2 and J is TRBJ2-1; TRBD1 aligns across 8 bases. The CDR3 has 15 residues. Germline CDR1 is SGHAT and CDR2 is FQNNGV. The V and J ends lost 1 base and 4 bases, in that order; junction bases with no gene match: 3.

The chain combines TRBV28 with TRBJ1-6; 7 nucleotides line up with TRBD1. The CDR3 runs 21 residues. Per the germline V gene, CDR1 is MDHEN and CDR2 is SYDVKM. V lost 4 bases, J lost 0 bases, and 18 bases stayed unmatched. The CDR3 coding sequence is TGTGCCAGCAGTTCTAGGGGATCTGGACAGGCTTATTACTCCTATAATTCACCCCTCCACTTT. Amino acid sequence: CASSSRGSGQAYYSYNSPLHF.

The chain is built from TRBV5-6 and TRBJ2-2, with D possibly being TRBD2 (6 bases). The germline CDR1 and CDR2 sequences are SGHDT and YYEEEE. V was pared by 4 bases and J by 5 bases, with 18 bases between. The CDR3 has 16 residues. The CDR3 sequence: CASSPTRGAGTGELFF. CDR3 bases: TGTGCCAGCAGCCCGACTAGGGGCGCGGGGACCGGGGAGCTGTTTTTT. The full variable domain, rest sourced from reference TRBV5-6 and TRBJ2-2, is DAGVTQSPTHLIKTRGQQVTLRCSPKSGHDTVSWYQQALGQGPQFIFQYYEEEERQRGNFPDRFSGHQFPNYSSELNVNALLLGDSALYLCASSPTRGAGTGELFFGEGSRLTVL.

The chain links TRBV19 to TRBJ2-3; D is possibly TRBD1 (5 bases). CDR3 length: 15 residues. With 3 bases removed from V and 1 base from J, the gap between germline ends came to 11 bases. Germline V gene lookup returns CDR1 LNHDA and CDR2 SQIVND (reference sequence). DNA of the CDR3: TGTGCCAGTAGTATGAGGCGCAGGGGCACAGATACGCAGTATTTT. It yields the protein CASSMRRRGTDTQYF. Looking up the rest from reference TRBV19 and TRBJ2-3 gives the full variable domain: DGGITQSPKYLFRKEGQNVTLSCEQNLNHDAMYWYRQDPGQGLRLIYYSQIVNDFQKGDIAEGYSVSREKKESFPLTVTSAQKNPTAFYLCASSMRRRGTDTQYFGPGTRLTVL.

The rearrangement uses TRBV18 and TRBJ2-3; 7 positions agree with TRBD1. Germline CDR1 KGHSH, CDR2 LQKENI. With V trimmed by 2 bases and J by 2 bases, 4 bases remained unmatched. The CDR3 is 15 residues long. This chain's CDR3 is CASSPGQVNTDTQYF. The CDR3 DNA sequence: TGTGCCAGCTCACCAGGACAGGTCAACACAGATACGCAGTATTTT.

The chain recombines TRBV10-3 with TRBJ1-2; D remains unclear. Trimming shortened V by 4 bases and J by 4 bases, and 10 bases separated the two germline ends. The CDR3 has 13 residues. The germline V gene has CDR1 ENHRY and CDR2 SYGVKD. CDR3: CAISGYGVYGYTF. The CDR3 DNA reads TGTGCCATCAGTGGTTACGGGGTCTATGGCTACACCTTC.

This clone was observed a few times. In DNA form, the CDR3 reads TGTGCCAGCTCACTACGGGACAGGGAAGCCAAAAACATTCAGTACTTC. This encodes CASSLRDREAKNIQYF. The chain is built from TRBV18 and TRBJ2-4, with 9 bases fitting TRBD1. CDR3 length: 16 amino acids. Germline V gives CDR1 KGHSH, CDR2 LQKENI. V trimming: 4 bases; J trimming: 0 bases; junction bases outside the gene matches: 4.

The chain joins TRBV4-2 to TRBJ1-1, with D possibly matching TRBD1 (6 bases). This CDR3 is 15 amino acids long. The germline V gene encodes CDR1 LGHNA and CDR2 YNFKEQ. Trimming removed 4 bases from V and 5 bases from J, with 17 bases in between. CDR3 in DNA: TGTGCCAGCAGCCGATCACGGGACACCAAGACTGAAGCTTTCTTT. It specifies CASSRSRDTKTEAFF.

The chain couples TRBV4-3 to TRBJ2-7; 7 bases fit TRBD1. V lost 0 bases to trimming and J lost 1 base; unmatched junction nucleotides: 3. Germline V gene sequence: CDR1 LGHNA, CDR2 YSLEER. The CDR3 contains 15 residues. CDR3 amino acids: CASSQEWGQSYEQYF. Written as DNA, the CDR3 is TGCGCCAGCAGCCAAGAATGGGGACAGTCCTACGAGCAGTACTTC.

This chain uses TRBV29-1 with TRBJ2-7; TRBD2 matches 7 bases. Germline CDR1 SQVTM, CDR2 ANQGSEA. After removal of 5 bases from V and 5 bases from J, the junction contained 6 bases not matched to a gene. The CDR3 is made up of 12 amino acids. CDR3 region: CSVRGGWNEQYF. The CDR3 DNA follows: TGCAGCGTTCGCGGGGGTTGGAACGAGCAGTACTTC.

CDR3 protein: CASSISGSYNEQFF. In DNA, the CDR3 is TGTGCCAGTAGTATCTCGGGCTCCTACAATGAGCAGTTCTTC. The chain has TRBV19 and TRBJ2-1; no definite D call. The CDR3 covers 14 residues. V lost 3 bases, J lost 0 bases, and 6 bases lay in between. Per germline, CDR1 LNHDA and CDR2 SQIVND (reference sequence).

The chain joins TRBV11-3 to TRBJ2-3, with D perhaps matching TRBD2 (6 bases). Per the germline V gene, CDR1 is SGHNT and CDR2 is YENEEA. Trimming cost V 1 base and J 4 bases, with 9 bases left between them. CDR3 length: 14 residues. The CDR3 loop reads CASSLGGVPDTQYF. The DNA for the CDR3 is TGTGCCAGCAGCTTAGGGGGGGTCCCAGATACGCAGTATTTT.

As DNA, the CDR3 is TGTGCCAGCAGTTACTCGGGGACAGGACCATCCTACGAGCAGTACTTC. Protein: CASSYSGTGPSYEQYF. The V gene is TRBV6-5, the J gene TRBJ2-7; 8 bases line up with TRBD1. The germline V gene has CDR1 MNHEY and CDR2 SVGAGI. V trimming: 0 bases; J trimming: 1 base; junction bases outside the gene matches: 5. This CDR3 comprises 16 residues.

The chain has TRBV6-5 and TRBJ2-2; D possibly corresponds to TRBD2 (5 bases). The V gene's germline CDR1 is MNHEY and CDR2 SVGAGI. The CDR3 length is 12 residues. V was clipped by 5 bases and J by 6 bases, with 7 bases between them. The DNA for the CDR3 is TGTGCCAGCAGTGCTAGCTCCGGGGAGCTGTTTTTT. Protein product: CASSASSGELFF.

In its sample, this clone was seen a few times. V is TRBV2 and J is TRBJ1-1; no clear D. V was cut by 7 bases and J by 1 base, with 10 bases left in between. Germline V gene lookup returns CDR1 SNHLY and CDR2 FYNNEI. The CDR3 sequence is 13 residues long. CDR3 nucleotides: TGTGCCAGCAATCGCCTAGGGAACACTGAAGCTTTCTTT. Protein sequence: CASNRLGNTEAFF.

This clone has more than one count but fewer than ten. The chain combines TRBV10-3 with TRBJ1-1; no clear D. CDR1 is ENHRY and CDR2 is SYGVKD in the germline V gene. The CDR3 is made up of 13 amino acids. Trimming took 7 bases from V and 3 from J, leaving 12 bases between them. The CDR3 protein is CAITENSYTEAFF. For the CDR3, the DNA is TGTGCCATCACCGAGAATTCGTACACTGAAGCTTTCTTT.

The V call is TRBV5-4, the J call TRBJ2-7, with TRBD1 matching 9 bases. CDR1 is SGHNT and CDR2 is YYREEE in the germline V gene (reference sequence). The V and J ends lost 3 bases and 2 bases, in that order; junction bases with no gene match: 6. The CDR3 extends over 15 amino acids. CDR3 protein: CASSSTGTGTYEQYF. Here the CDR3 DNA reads TGTGCCAGCAGCTCTACCGGGACAGGGACCTACGAGCAGTACTTC.

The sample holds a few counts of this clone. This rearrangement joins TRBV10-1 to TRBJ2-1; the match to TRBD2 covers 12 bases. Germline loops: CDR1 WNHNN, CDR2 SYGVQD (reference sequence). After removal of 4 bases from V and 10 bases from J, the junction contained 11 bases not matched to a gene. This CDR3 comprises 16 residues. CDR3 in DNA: TGCGCCAGCAGTGCACTAGCGGGGGGACACCACCAGGAGCAGTTCTTC. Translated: CASSALAGGHHQEQFF.

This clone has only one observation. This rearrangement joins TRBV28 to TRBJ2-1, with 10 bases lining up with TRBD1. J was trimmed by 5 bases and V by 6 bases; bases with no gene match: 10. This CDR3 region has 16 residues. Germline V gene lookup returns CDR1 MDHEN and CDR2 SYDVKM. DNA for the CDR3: TGTGCCAGCAGCTATGGTCCCGGGACAGGGGACAATGAGCAGTTCTTC. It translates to CASSYGPGTGDNEQFF.